These 32 T cell receptor beta chains were all obtained from the same sample, sequenced in a study of T cells expressing NK-cell markers. TCRdb re-called the 5' RACE reads; every CDR3 protein appears as one record, without DNA. Its table records 550,000 or so distinct CDR3 sequences. Sequenced sample: blood T cells: a sorted CD56 or NKG2C T cell subset, CD4+ or CD8+ T cells, or bulk PBMC T cells (not recorded which). The receptors come from a man aged 18 to 30 in good health.

The chain uses TRBV5-5 and TRBJ2-2; TCRdb's D call, TRBD1, is unchecked because there is no DNA. The CDR3 covers 17 residues. The germline V gene encodes CDR1 SGHKS and CDR2 YYEKEE (reference sequence). Here the CDR3 reads CASSLPSTGKGTGELFF.

The chain has TRBV7-2 and TRBJ1-2; TCRdb proposes TRBD1, but this gene call is untestable without DNA. Germline lookup yields CDR1 SGHTA and CDR2 FQGNSA. This CDR3 has 12 amino acids. The CDR3 region is CASSGGGFGYTF.

This chain uses TRBV20-1 with TRBJ2-4. Germline assignment: CDR1 DFQATT and CDR2 SNEGSKA (reference sequence). This CDR3 contains 12 residues. The CDR3 loop is CSAPTASNIQYF.

The chain has TRBV5-1 and TRBJ2-5; TCRdb's assignment of TRBD2 cannot be checked, as there is no DNA. The CDR3 runs to 14 residues. Looked up from germline, CDR1 is SGHRS and CDR2 is YFSETQ. The CDR3: CASSLDRGRMAQYF. The full variable domain, rest sourced from reference TRBV5-1 and TRBJ2-5, is KAGVTQTPRYLIKTRGQQVTLSCSPISGHRSVSWYQQTPGQGLQFLFEYFSETQRNKGNFPGRFSGRQFSNSRSEMNVSTLELGDSALYLCASSLDRGRMAQYFGPGTRLLVL.

The CDR3 protein is CSGNAYNSPLHF. This chain links TRBV20-1 with TRBJ1-6. Germline V gene lookup returns CDR1 DFQATT and CDR2 SNEGSKA (reference sequence). The length of the CDR3 is 12 residues.

The chain has TRBV12-3 or TRBV12-4 and TRBJ2-3. The CDR3 runs to 15 residues. The CDR3 region is CASRVGSAGTDTQYF.

The genes are TRBV5-1 and TRBJ1-5; TCRdb's D call of TRBD1 is untestable without DNA. The germline V gene encodes CDR1 SGHRS and CDR2 YFSETQ. This CDR3 has 17 amino acids. CDR3 loop: CASSDDTGAWDNQPQHF.

The V gene is TRBV27, the J gene TRBJ2-3; the TCRdb D gene call, TRBD1, has no DNA to confirm it. CDR3 size: 14 residues. Germline CDR1 is MNHEY and CDR2 is SMNVEV (reference sequence). The CDR3 protein is CASTPGHSTDTQYF.

V usage is TRBV7-8 and J usage is TRBJ1-5; lacking DNA, the TRBD1 call made by TCRdb goes unchecked. Germline lookup yields CDR1 SGHVS and CDR2 FQNEAQ. The CDR3 extends over 18 amino acids. The CDR3 protein is CASSPLRGTGISNQPQHF.

The chain links TRBV9 to TRBJ2-1. Germline V gene data show CDR1 as SGDLS and CDR2 as YYNGEE. The CDR3 sequence is 13 residues long. CDR3 sequence: CASTSGPYNEQFF.

The rearrangement joins TRBV28 to TRBJ2-7; TCRdb outputs TRBD2, but without DNA this stays unchecked. Germline V gene lookup returns CDR1 MDHEN and CDR2 SYDVKM. The CDR3 totals 14 residues. CDR3 loop: CASSKRAGNNEQYF.

The chain couples TRBV5-1 to TRBJ2-5; TCRdb returns TRBD1, unconfirmable since there is no DNA. The CDR3 runs to 17 residues. The germline V gene encodes CDR1 SGHRS and CDR2 YFSETQ. The CDR3 loop is CASSFGDREVVVETQYF.

The chain links TRBV6-2 or TRBV6-3 to TRBJ2-7; TCRdb returns TRBD2, unconfirmable since there is no DNA. CDR1 is MNHEY and CDR2 is SVGEGT in the germline V gene. This CDR3 comprises 13 residues. CDR3 loop: CASNPGTWTEQYF.

The chain joins TRBV7-2 to TRBJ1-3; TCRdb reports TRBD1, a call that lacks DNA to check it against. Germline values: CDR1 SGHTA, CDR2 FQGNSA. The CDR3 extends over 14 amino acids. The CDR3 loop is CASTKTGDGNTIYF.

This sequence joins TRBV5-1 and TRBJ2-5; the D gene TCRdb calls, TRBD1, cannot be checked with no DNA. Germline-derived CDR1 and CDR2 are SGHRS and YFSETQ. The CDR3 consists of 14 residues. The CDR3 here is CASSQGTEQETQYF.

This chain's CDR3 is CASSPRTERYSGYTF. The rearrangement joins TRBV9 to TRBJ1-2; TCRdb selects TRBD1, and the lack of DNA leaves this call unchecked. CDR3 length: 15 amino acids. The germline CDR1 and CDR2 sequences are SGDLS and YYNGEE.

The V call is TRBV5-1, the J call TRBJ2-3. CDR3 length: 13 residues. The germline CDR1 and CDR2 sequences are SGHRS and YFSETQ. The CDR3 here is CASSSDSTDTQYF. Complete variable domain (other parts from reference TRBV5-1 and TRBJ2-3): KAGVTQTPRYLIKTRGQQVTLSCSPISGHRSVSWYQQTPGQGLQFLFEYFSETQRNKGNFPGRFSGRQFSNSRSEMNVSTLELGDSALYLCASSSDSTDTQYFGPGTRLTVL.

The chain has TRBV12-3 or TRBV12-4 and TRBJ2-2; the TCRdb D gene call, TRBD1, has no DNA to confirm it. The CDR3 totals 14 residues. Here the CDR3 reads CASSFPGVTGELFF.

The chain carries TRBV5-1 and TRBJ2-1; TCRdb indicates TRBD2, and absent DNA this call remains unverified. Germline V lookup: CDR1 SGHRS, CDR2 YFSETQ. The CDR3 length is 15 residues. CDR3 region: CASSRGSFSYNEQFF.

The chain combines TRBV28 with TRBJ1-5; TCRdb reports TRBD1, a call that lacks DNA to check it against. The CDR3 is 15 amino acids. Germline CDR1 is MDHEN and CDR2 is SYDVKM. The CDR3 here is CASSPPGSPNQPQHF.

The V gene is TRBV7-9, the J gene TRBJ2-3; as DNA is missing, the TRBD2 call by TCRdb cannot be tested. Germline V CDR1 and CDR2: SEHNR, FQNEAQ (reference sequence). The CDR3 spans 17 residues. The CDR3 region is CASSPHPLASSTDTQYF.

The chain uses TRBV5-6 and TRBJ2-1; TCRdb's D call, TRBD2, is unchecked because there is no DNA. CDR1 is SGHDT, CDR2 YYEEEE, per germline. This CDR3 has 15 amino acids. CDR3 amino acids: CASSLEERAYNEQFF.

V and J are TRBV12-3 or TRBV12-4 and TRBJ1-2; TCRdb's assignment of TRBD1 cannot be checked, as there is no DNA. The CDR3 has 13 amino acids. CDR3 amino acids: CASSPDRNYGYTF.

The chain couples TRBV12-3 or TRBV12-4 to TRBJ1-5; TCRdb's D gene call, TRBD1, goes unchecked for lack of DNA. There are 16 residues in the CDR3. CDR3 in amino acids: CASSFRTGGLNQPQHF.

The chain uses TRBV29-1 and TRBJ2-5; the D call of TRBD1 rests on TCRdb alone, since no DNA is present to check it. The germline V gene has CDR1 SQVTM and CDR2 ANQGSEA. This CDR3 spans 13 amino acids. CDR3 sequence: CSVESGTGYPQYF.

The V and J genes are TRBV28 and TRBJ2-5. The CDR3 length is 11 residues. CDR1 is MDHEN, CDR2 SYDVKM, per germline. The CDR3 reads CASRGLETQYF.

The chain couples TRBV7-9 to TRBJ1-1. The germline gives CDR1 SEHNR, CDR2 FQNEAQ (reference sequence). This CDR3 spans 16 amino acids. The CDR3 sequence: CASSLGGRQGHTEAFF.

The rearrangement uses TRBV5-1 and TRBJ2-7. Per the germline V gene, CDR1 is SGHRS and CDR2 is YFSETQ. CDR3 length: 13 residues. The CDR3 region is CASWFTGSYEQYF.

V gene TRBV6-2 or TRBV6-3 combines with J gene TRBJ2-3; the D call from TCRdb, TRBD1, cannot be confirmed without DNA. The germline gives CDR1 MNHEY, CDR2 SVGEGT. CDR3 length equals 16 residues. CDR3 loop: CASSYSVRDVADTQYF.

The V gene is TRBV4-3, the J gene TRBJ2-7; there is no DNA to check the TCRdb D call of TRBD1. Germline V CDR1 and CDR2: LGHNA, YSLEER. The CDR3 length is 19 residues. CDR3 in amino acids: CASSQAPGTGGPSNYEQYF.

This chain connects TRBV7-3 to TRBJ2-1; TCRdb calls TRBD1, which cannot be checked without DNA. The CDR3 is made up of 12 amino acids. Germline V gene lookup returns CDR1 SGHTA and CDR2 FQGTGA. The CDR3 loop reads CASSPIGGEQFF.

The gene calls are TRBV3-1 and TRBJ1-1; lacking DNA, the TRBD1 call made by TCRdb goes unchecked. CDR1 and CDR2 from the germline V gene are LGHDT and YNNKEL (reference sequence). This CDR3 has 14 amino acids. The CDR3 sequence: CASSQTGGANEAFF.